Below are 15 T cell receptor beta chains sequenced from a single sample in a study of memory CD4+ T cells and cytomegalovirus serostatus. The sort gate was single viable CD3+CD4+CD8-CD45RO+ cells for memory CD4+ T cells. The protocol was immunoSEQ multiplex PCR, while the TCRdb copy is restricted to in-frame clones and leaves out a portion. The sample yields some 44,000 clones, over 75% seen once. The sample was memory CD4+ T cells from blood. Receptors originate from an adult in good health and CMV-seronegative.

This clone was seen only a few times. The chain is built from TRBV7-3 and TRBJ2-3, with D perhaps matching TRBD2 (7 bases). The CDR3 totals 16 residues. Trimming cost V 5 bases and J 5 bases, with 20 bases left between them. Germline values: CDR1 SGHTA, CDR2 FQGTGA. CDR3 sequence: CASSEFPGGRRDTQYF. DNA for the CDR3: TGTGCCAGCAGCGAATTCCCGGGGGGCCGGAGAGATACGCAGTATTTT.

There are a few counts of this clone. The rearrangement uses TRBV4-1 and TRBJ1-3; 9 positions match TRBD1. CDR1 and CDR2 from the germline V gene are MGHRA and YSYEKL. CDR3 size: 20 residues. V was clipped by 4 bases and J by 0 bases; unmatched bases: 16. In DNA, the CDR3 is TGCGCCAGCAGCCGACCCGGGACAGGGCCTGGGGCCAACTCTGGAAACACCATATATTTT. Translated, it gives CASSRPGTGPGANSGNTIYF.

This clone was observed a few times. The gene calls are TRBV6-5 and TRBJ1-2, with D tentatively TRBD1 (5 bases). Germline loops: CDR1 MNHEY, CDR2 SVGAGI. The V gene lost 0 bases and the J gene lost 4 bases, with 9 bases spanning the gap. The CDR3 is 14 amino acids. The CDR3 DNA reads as TGTGCCAGCAGTTACTCAGAGGGGTCCTATGGCTACACCTTC. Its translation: CASSYSEGSYGYTF.

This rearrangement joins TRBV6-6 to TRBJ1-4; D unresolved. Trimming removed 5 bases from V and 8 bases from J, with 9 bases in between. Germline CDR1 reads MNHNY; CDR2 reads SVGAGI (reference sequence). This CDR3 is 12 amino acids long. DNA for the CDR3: TGTGCCAGCAGTCCACTTGGGGAAAAACTGTTTTTT. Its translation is CASSPLGEKLFF.

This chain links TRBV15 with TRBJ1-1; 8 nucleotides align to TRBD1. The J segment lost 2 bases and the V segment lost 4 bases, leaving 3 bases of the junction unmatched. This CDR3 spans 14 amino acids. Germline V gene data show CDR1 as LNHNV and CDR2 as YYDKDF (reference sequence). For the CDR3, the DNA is TGTGCCACCAGCACCGACAGGGGAAACACTGAAGCTTTCTTT. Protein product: CATSTDRGNTEAFF.

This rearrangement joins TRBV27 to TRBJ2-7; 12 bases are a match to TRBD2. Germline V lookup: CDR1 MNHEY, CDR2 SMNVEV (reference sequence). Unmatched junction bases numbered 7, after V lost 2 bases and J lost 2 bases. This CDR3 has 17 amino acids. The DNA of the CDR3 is TGTGCCAGCAGTTTACGTGGACTAGCGGGACACGCCTACGAGCAGTACTTC. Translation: CASSLRGLAGHAYEQYF.

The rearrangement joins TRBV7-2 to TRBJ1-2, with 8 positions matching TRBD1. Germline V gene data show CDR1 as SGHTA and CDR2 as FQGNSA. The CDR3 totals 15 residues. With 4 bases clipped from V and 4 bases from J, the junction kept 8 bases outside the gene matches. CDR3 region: CASSSTTGVLYGYTF. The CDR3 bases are TGTGCCAGCAGCTCAACGACAGGGGTCCTCTATGGCTACACCTTC.

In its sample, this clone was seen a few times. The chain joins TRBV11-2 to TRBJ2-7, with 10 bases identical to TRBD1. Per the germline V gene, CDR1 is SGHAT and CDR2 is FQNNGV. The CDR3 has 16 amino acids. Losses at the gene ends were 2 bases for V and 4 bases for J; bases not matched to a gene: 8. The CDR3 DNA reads TGTGCCAGCAGCTTAAGGCAGCGGGGACAGGGGTACGAGCAGTACTTC. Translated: CASSLRQRGQGYEQYF.

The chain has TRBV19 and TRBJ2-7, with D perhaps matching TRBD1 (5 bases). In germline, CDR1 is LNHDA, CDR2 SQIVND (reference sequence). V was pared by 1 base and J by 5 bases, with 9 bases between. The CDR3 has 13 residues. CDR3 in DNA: TGTGCCAGTAGTATAGGGCAGGGCCACGAGCAGTACTTC. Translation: CASSIGQGHEQYF.

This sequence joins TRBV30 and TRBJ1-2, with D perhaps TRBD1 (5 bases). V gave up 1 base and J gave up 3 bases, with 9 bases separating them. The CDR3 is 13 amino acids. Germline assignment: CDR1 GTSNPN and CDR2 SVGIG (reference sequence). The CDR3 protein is CAWSEDTDYGYTF. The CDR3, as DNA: TGTGCCTGGAGTGAGGACACGGACTATGGCTACACCTTC.

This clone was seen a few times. In nucleotides, the CDR3 is TGTGCCAGCAGCGTAGAGTTTCGGGATGGCTACACCTTC. This codes for CASSVEFRDGYTF. V gene TRBV9 combines with J gene TRBJ1-2; D gene ambiguous. The CDR3 spans 13 residues. V was trimmed by 0 bases and J by 6 bases, leaving 9 bases between them. From germline, CDR1 is SGDLS and CDR2 YYNGEE.

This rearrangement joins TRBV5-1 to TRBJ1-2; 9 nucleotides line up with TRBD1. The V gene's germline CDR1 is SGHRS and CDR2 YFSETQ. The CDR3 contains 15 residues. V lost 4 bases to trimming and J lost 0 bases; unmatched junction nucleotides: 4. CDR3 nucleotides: TGCGCCAGCAGCCCACGGACAGGGGCTAACTATGGCTACACCTTC. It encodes CASSPRTGANYGYTF.

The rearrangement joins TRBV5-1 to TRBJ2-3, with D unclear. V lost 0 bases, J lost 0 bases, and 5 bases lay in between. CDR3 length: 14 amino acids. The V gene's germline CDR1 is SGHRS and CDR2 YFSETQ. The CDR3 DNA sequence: TGCGCCAGCAGCTTGGGGGTAAGCACAGATACGCAGTATTTT. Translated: CASSLGVSTDTQYF.

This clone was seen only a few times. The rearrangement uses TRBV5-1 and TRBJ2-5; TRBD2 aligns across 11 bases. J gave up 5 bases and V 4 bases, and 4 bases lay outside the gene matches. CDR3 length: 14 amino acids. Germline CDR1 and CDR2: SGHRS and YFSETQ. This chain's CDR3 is CASSELAGAETQYF. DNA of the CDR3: TGCGCCAGCAGCGAACTAGCGGGGGCGGAGACCCAGTACTTC.

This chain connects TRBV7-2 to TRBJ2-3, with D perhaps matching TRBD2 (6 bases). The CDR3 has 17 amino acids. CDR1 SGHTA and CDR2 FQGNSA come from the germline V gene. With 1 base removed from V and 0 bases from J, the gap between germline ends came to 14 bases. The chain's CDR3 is CASSLVVLAPSTDTQYF. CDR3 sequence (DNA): TGTGCCAGCAGCTTAGTAGTGCTAGCGCCTAGCACAGATACGCAGTATTTT.